This T cell receptor beta chain is from a study of identical twins. V was cut by 4 bases and J by 5 bases, with 11 bases left in between. This CDR3 region has 14 residues. The germline V gene encodes CDR1 KGHDR and CDR2 SFDVKD. From the 5' RACE reads, TCRdb called clonotypes with MiXCR, one entry per CDR3 protein. The table records hundreds of thousands of distinct CDR3 sequences, about 20% of them present only once. This clonotype has more than one count but fewer than ten. These same records also appear under a second study, on T cells expressing NK-cell markers. From that study: Sorted CD3+CD56-NKG2C+, CD3+CD56+NKG2C- and CD3+CD56+NKG2C+ T cells were the source of the TCR beta repertoires.

Input material: PBMCs. V and J are TRBV24-1 and TRBJ2-1, with D possibly matching TRBD1 (6 bases). This receptor was obtained from a woman between 18 and 30 years old in good health. CDR3 DNA sequence: TGTGCCACCAGTGACCCTACAGGGAACAATGAGCAGTTCTTC. Protein: CATSDPTGNNEQFF.